This T cell receptor (beta chain) came from a study of cytomegalovirus exposure and HLA in healthy donors. Looking at the study overall: It was reported in a later analysis that the 100 to 150 validation repertoires used the same platform as the approximately 690 first-cohort repertoires. Findings and caveats of the study: Whilst most TCR sequences proved rare, a subset of public TCRs occurred across many donors. In the 120 or so validation repertoires, 85% to 95% of cluster scores exceeded 0, per a later analysis.

The donors were members of the validation cohort comprising 100 to 150 subjects, separate from the roughly 680-subject first cohort. With regard to this clone: Its cognate antigen is unknown.

Germline V gives CDR1 SGHNT, CDR2 YYREEE (reference sequence). V lost 4 bases, J lost 0 bases, and 10 bases lay in between. CDR3 size: 14 residues. The repertoire was sequenced with immunoSEQ multiplex PCR; TCRdb's copy has only in-frame clones and lacks some. This table holds about 70,000 clones, nearly 95% found once. The TCR was taken from a man aged 18-30 years in good health and CMV-seropositive. The sample comprised PBMCs. The chain uses TRBV5-4 and TRBJ2-5; D is uncertain. CDR3 loop: CASSHRDYQETQYF. The CDR3 nucleotides read TGTGCCAGCAGCCATCGAGATTACCAAGAGACCCAGTACTTC.